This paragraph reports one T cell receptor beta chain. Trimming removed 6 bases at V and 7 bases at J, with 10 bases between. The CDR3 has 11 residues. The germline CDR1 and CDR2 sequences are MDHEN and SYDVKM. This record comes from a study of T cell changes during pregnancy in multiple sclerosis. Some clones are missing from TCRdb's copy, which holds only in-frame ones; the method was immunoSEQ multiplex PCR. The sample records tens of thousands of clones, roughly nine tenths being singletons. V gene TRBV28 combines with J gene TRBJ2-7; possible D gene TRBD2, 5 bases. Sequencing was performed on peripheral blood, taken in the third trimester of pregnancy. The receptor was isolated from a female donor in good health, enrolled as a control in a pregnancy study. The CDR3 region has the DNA TGTGCCAGCAGCCTTACTAGGGAGCAGTACTTC. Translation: CASSLTREQYF.